This TCR beta chain was recorded in a study of CD8+CD57+ T cells in acquired aplastic anemia (dated 2018 in TCRdb). General notes on the study: Extracted DNA from sorted CD4+ and CD8+ cells averaged about 2.9 ug, ranging from roughly 0.2 to 30 ug. For healthy donor samples, the average read count was about 10.8 million for CD4+ cells and 11.0 million for CD8+ cells.

Genomic DNA was used as template for profiling of TCR beta VDJ combinations and CDR3 sequences. TCR repertoire sequencing was run on an Illumina HiSeq 2000. Per the authors' processing: TRBV/TRBJ rearrangement plots, CDR3 size and DJ length profiles, and Simpson's diversity index were used to assess repertoires. The immunodominant clone was defined as the most abundant DNA sequence in deep sequencing data. CDR3 amino acid sequences were screened for sharing across subjects and compared with published repertoires and the VDJdb database. The public reads were run again by TCRdb, first through fastp at Q25 and then through MiXCR, and only productive beta chains were kept. Each CDR3 protein appears once, grouped with its most common genes and DNA. The V and J calls here are based on TCRdb, not the publication. For this sample the table gives 150,000 to 200,000 distinct CDR3 sequences, of which approximately 40% were detected only once. The ten largest make up approximately 1% of the sample.

The germline V gene (reference sequence) supplies CDR1 DFQATT and CDR2 SNEGSKA. Spanning cysteine to phenylalanine, the CDR3 consists of 14 amino acids. The read is trimmed to its CDR3 DNA, 42 bases read in frame from base 1. After removal of 3 bases from V and 4 bases from J, the junction retains 8 bases not matched to a gene. The full study reports these points: CD8+ Simpson's diversity did not differ significantly between patients and healthy controls (P=0.060). Although roughly 29 CD8+ CDR3 sequences were shared by patients and controls, these sequences appeared highly expressed in patients and within the immunodominant clones of patients.

In this study, sorted CD4+ and CD8+ T cells from the blood of healthy subjects and of severe aplastic anemia patients had their TCR repertoires deep-sequenced. Ficoll-Paque density gradient centrifugation was used to isolate peripheral blood mononuclear cells. Before DNA extraction, CD4+ and CD8+ T cells were sorted with FACS or magnetic beads. This clonotype appeared many times. Its specific antigen is unknown. Within one base of it there is no much larger clone, and no base qualities were kept. Source material: sorted CD4+, CD8+, or CD8+CD57+ T cells (not recorded which) from PBMCs. This TCR came from a human donor in good health. The V and J genes are TRBV20-1 and TRBJ2-7, with 8 central nucleotides matching TRBD2. The sequenced DNA is TGCAGTGCTAGCGGGAGGGTACAAGGATACGAGCAGTACTTC. The resulting protein is CSASGRVQGYEQYF.